This T cell receptor (beta chain) was recorded in a study of cytomegalovirus exposure and HLA in healthy donors. Study-wide results and caveats: A few chains tied to CMV proved CMV antigen-specific in vitro.

The approximately 120-subject validation cohort, separate from the approximately 670-subject first cohort, included the donors. Clones were read by immunoSEQ multiplex PCR, and TCRdb kept only the in-frame ones, dropping some. The table shows approximately 160,000 clones, with about 88% occurring only once. As to this clone: As yet, its antigen is unknown.

This CDR3 spans 13 amino acids. After removal of 4 bases from V and 6 bases from J, the junction contained 9 bases not matched to a gene. CDR1 and CDR2 from the germline V gene are SQVTM and ANQGSEA. V is TRBV29-1 and J is TRBJ2-7; 7 bases are a match to TRBD1. This TCR came from a woman aged 18-35 years in good health and CMV-seronegative. The specimen was PBMCs. The CDR3 nucleotides read TGCAGCGTTGGATTTGACAGGGCTGGCGAGCAGTACTTC. Protein product: CSVGFDRAGEQYF.